These 30 T cell receptor beta chains came from one sample sequenced in a study of blood T cell repertoires in COVID-19. Sequenced by immunoSEQ multiplex PCR; TCRdb stores in-frame clones only, minus some. The table lists fewer than 150,000 clones, 85% to 90% of them singletons. Sequencing was done on a sample of peripheral blood. Receptors were obtained from a woman aged 40-49 years with acute or convalescent COVID-19.

This clone was recorded once. V and J are TRBV12-5 and TRBJ2-2; D uncertain. The ends were cut back, 3 bases at V and 0 bases at J, with 8 bases in the middle. CDR1 and CDR2 (germline): LGHNT, FRNRAP. This CDR3 spans 15 amino acids. CDR3 loop: CASGFTAANTGELFF. The DNA for the CDR3 is TGTGCTAGTGGTTTTACAGCCGCGAACACCGGGGAGCTGTTTTTT.

A word on this clone: Germline is not matched at one junction end, which may reflect a read error. This chain links TRBV7-2 with TRBJ1-5; no reliable D call. CDR1 is SGHTA and CDR2 is FQGNSA in the germline V gene. The CDR3 totals 13 residues. The CDR3 nucleotides read TGTGCCAGCAGCGTAGCTGTTCGGCAGCCCCAGCATTTT. Translation gives CASSVAVRQPQHF.

The chain recombines TRBV4-3 with TRBJ2-1; 12 positions agree with TRBD2. The CDR3 is 21 residues long. The V gene's germline CDR1 is LGHNA and CDR2 YSLEER. Trimming cost V 1 base and J 0 bases; bases outside gene matches: 13. The DNA of the CDR3 is TGCGCCAGCAGCCAAGTTGATGGGTTGACTAGCGGGAGTAGCTCCTACAATGAGCAGTTCTTC. It encodes CASSQVDGLTSGSSSYNEQFF.

This clone was recorded only once. The chain links TRBV6-5 to TRBJ1-2, with 7 bases matching TRBD1. CDR1 is MNHEY, CDR2 SVGAGI, per germline. The CDR3 totals 15 residues. J gave up 3 bases and V 7 bases, and 11 bases lay outside the gene matches. CDR3 DNA: TGTGCCAGCAAGGGAAACAGGGGAGGAGACTATGGCTACACCTTC. Its translation: CASKGNRGGDYGYTF.

This chain uses TRBV7-9 with TRBJ1-5; a possible D gene is TRBD1 (5 bases). The germline gives CDR1 SEHNR, CDR2 FQNEAQ (reference sequence). The CDR3 extends over 15 amino acids. Trimming shortened V by 4 bases and J by 6 bases, and 16 bases separated the two germline ends. The DNA for the CDR3 is TGTGCCAGCAGCTCCGGGGGGGGACTTGGTCAGCCCCAGCATTTT. Its translation: CASSSGGGLGQPQHF.

This clone has only a few counts. The rearrangement uses TRBV19 and TRBJ2-5; 12 nucleotides agree with TRBD2. Trimming cost V 6 bases and J 2 bases; bases outside gene matches: 7. The germline gives CDR1 LNHDA, CDR2 SQIVND (reference sequence). There are 16 residues in the CDR3. The CDR3 DNA sequence: TGTGCCAGTAGCGCGACTAGCGGGGGAGAACAAGAGACCCAGTACTTC. It codes for CASSATSGGEQETQYF.

The chain combines TRBV7-8 with TRBJ1-1, with D tentatively TRBD1 (6 bases). The CDR3 spans 17 residues. Germline V gene lookup returns CDR1 SGHVS and CDR2 FQNEAQ. V was clipped by 4 bases and J by 3 bases, with 21 bases between them. The CDR3 sequence is CASSSAQGRIAHTEAFF. The CDR3 coding sequence is TGTGCCAGCAGCTCCGCCCAGGGGCGCATCGCCCACACTGAAGCTTTCTTT. Looking up the rest from reference TRBV7-8 and TRBJ1-1 gives the full variable domain: GAGVSQSPRYKVAKRGQDVALRCDPISGHVSLFWYQQALGQGPEFLTYFQNEAQLDKSGLPSDRFFAERPEGSVSTLKIQRTQQEDSAVYLCASSSAQGRIAHTEAFFGQGTRLTVV.

The chain combines TRBV7-2 with TRBJ2-7; 7 bases map to TRBD2. CDR1 is SGHTA and CDR2 is FQGNSA in the germline V gene. CDR3 length equals 15 residues. Trimming cost V 0 bases and J 4 bases; bases outside gene matches: 6. CDR3 region: CASSLAGGIRYEQYF. As DNA, the CDR3 is TGTGCCAGCAGCTTAGCGGGAGGGATCCGGTACGAGCAGTACTTC.

The chain employs TRBV5-4 and TRBJ1-2, with a tentative D call TRBD1 (5 bases). The length of the CDR3 is 15 residues. The germline V gene has CDR1 SGHNT and CDR2 YYREEE (reference sequence). V gave up 2 bases and J gave up 2 bases, with 13 bases separating them. The DNA of the CDR3 is TGTGCCAGCAGCTTCGAGACAGTTAGGAACTATGGCTACACCTTC. Translated, it gives CASSFETVRNYGYTF. Based on the CDR3 plus reference TRBV5-4 and TRBJ1-2, the full variable domain is ETGVTQSPTHLIKTRGQQVTLRCSSQSGHNTVSWYQQALGQGPQFIFQYYREEENGRGNFPPRFSGLQFPNYSSELNVNALELDDSALYLCASSFETVRNYGYTFGSGTRLTVV.

V usage is TRBV9 and J usage is TRBJ1-2; the match to TRBD1 covers 8 bases. The CDR3 covers 14 residues. The germline CDR1 and CDR2 sequences are SGDLS and YYNGEE. The V gene end was trimmed by 6 bases and the J gene end by 4 bases; junction bases not matched to a gene: 8. The CDR3 bases are TGTGCCAGCACCACCGAAGACAGGGGCTATGGCTACACCTTC. Its translation: CASTTEDRGYGYTF.

The rearrangement uses TRBV7-2 and TRBJ1-1; no clear D gene. This CDR3 has 14 amino acids. The germline V gene has CDR1 SGHTA and CDR2 FQGNSA. The V and J ends lost 5 bases and 8 bases respectively, with 18 bases between them. CDR3 amino acids: CASSLSRDLAEAFF. The DNA of the CDR3 is TGTGCCAGCAGCCTATCCCGGGATCTAGCCGAAGCTTTCTTT.

This chain joins TRBV7-2 and TRBJ2-1; 11 bases align to TRBD2. CDR3 length: 15 amino acids. Germline V CDR1 and CDR2: SGHTA, FQGNSA. With 5 bases clipped from V and 2 bases from J, the junction kept 2 bases outside the gene matches. The CDR3 region is CASSLSGGAYNEQFF. The DNA for the CDR3 is TGTGCCAGCAGCCTTAGCGGGGGGGCCTACAATGAGCAGTTCTTC.

This clone was seen a handful of times. The V gene is TRBV6-6, the J gene TRBJ2-6; D gene uncertain. CDR3 length: 16 residues. From germline, CDR1 is MNHNY and CDR2 SVGAGI (reference sequence). V lost 0 bases to trimming and J lost 3 bases, with 9 bases between them. The CDR3 nucleotides are TGTGCCAGCAGTTACTCGGCGGAAGGTGGGGCCAACGTCCTGACTTTC. Its protein is CASSYSAEGGANVLTF.

The CDR3 DNA reads as TGTGCCAGCAGCCCACAACAGGGTTACGAGCAGTACTTC. This translates into CASSPQQGYEQYF. The V and J genes are TRBV7-9 and TRBJ2-7, with D possibly TRBD1 on 6 matching bases. The germline gives CDR1 SEHNR, CDR2 FQNEAQ (reference sequence). The CDR3 runs 13 residues. V dropped 5 bases and J dropped 4 bases, with 12 bases sitting between them.

The chain links TRBV19 to TRBJ1-2; D is unresolved. The CDR3 consists of 14 residues. Germline values: CDR1 LNHDA, CDR2 SQIVND (reference sequence). The V end lost 3 bases, the J end lost 4 bases, and 12 bases lay between the germline ends. CDR3 region: CASSIPEQSYGYTF. The CDR3 region has the DNA TGTGCCAGTAGTATCCCCGAACAGTCCTATGGCTACACCTTC.

This clone was found once. The chain uses TRBV28 and TRBJ1-6; 8 bases fit TRBD1. The junction had 7 bases not matched to a gene; V was cut back by 5 bases and J by 4 bases. Germline CDR1 MDHEN, CDR2 SYDVKM. This CDR3 is 16 amino acids long. CDR3 DNA sequence: TGTGCCAGCAGTACCCGGACAGGGATATATAATTCACCCCTCCACTTT. Protein sequence: CASSTRTGIYNSPLHF.

For the CDR3, the DNA is TGCGCCAGCACCTATTCAGGGGACATATTCACCGGGGAGCTGTTTTTT. Translation: CASTYSGDIFTGELFF. The chain recombines TRBV10-2 with TRBJ2-2; D is possibly TRBD1 (6 bases). V lost 7 bases, J lost 4 bases, and 19 bases lay in between. In germline, CDR1 is WSHSY, CDR2 SAAADI. This CDR3 has 16 amino acids.

The chain recombines TRBV29-1 with TRBJ1-1, with 7 bases identical to TRBD1. V shed 4 bases, J shed 7 bases, and the junction held 3 bases outside the gene matches. The length of the CDR3 is 11 residues. Germline lookup yields CDR1 SQVTM and CDR2 ANQGSEA. The CDR3 DNA reads TGCAGCGTTGGGGACAGCCTTGAAGCTTTCTTT. It is translated as CSVGDSLEAFF. The variable domain in full, with the rest retrieved from reference TRBV29-1 and TRBJ1-1, is SAVISQKPSRDICQRGTSLTIQCQVDSQVTMMFWYRQQPGQSLTLIATANQGSEATYESGFVIDKFPISRPNLTFSTLTVSNMSPEDSSIYLCSVGDSLEAFFGQGTRLTVV.

This clone has just a few counts. The chain joins TRBV6-5 to TRBJ1-3; tentative D call: TRBD1 (6 bases). The CDR3 spans 15 residues. V was cut by 2 bases and J by 2 bases, with 10 bases left in between. CDR1 and CDR2 (germline): MNHEY, SVGAGI. The CDR3 sequence: CASSYLSGAGNTIYF. The CDR3, as DNA: TGTGCCAGCAGTTACCTCTCAGGGGCTGGAAACACCATATATTTT.

The gene calls are TRBV6-5 and TRBJ2-7; possible D gene TRBD2, 5 bases. The germline CDR1 and CDR2 sequences are MNHEY and SVGAGI. CDR3 length: 13 residues. V was cut by 5 bases and J by 5 bases, with 13 bases left in between. The CDR3 region has the DNA TGTGCCAGCAGTCCCTGGCAGGAGGACGAGCAGTACTTC. It codes for CASSPWQEDEQYF.

The V and J genes are TRBV2 and TRBJ2-1; 16 nucleotides match TRBD2. The V and J ends lost 9 bases and 8 bases, in that order; junction bases with no gene match: 4. The V gene's germline CDR1 is SNHLY and CDR2 FYNNEI. The CDR3 extends over 14 amino acids. The CDR3 DNA follows: TGTGCCAGTAAGGGGACTAGCGGGAGGGATGAGCAGTTCTTC. Amino acid sequence: CASKGTSGRDEQFF.

The rearrangement links TRBV4-3 to TRBJ1-2; D is unclear. Looked up from germline, CDR1 is LGHNA and CDR2 is YSLEER. The CDR3 contains 14 residues. The V end was cut by 3 bases, the J end by 4 bases, with 12 bases between. CDR3 protein: CASSHEQSSYGYTF. As DNA, the CDR3 is TGCGCCAGCAGCCACGAACAATCGTCCTATGGCTACACCTTC.

The rearrangement joins TRBV6-5 to TRBJ2-3, with D perhaps matching TRBD1 (5 bases). This CDR3 spans 14 amino acids. From germline, CDR1 is MNHEY and CDR2 SVGAGI. Trimming removed 2 bases at V and 0 bases at J, with 6 bases between. CDR3 sequence reads: CASSYGASTDTQYF. CDR3 nucleotide sequence: TGTGCCAGCAGTTACGGGGCCAGCACAGATACGCAGTATTTT.

The chain carries TRBV10-3 and TRBJ1-5, with a possible D match to TRBD1 (5 bases). This CDR3 region has 13 residues. The V end lost 10 bases, the J end lost 0 bases, and 10 bases lay between the germline ends. Germline V gene data show CDR1 as ENHRY and CDR2 as SYGVKD. The CDR3 protein is CATQTVSNQPQHF. The CDR3 DNA is TGTGCCACCCAGACAGTTAGCAATCAGCCCCAGCATTTT.

This clone was observed a few times. The chain is built from TRBV10-1 and TRBJ2-5; possibly TRBD1 for D (5 bases). Trimming took off 7 bases at V and 2 bases at J, with 17 bases between the two ends. CDR3 length: 15 amino acids. The germline V gene has CDR1 WNHNN and CDR2 SYGVQD (reference sequence). CDR3 amino acids: CASTWCSPGQETQYF. The CDR3 DNA reads TGCGCCAGCACTTGGTGTAGCCCAGGGCAAGAGACCCAGTACTTC.

This clone was found a few times. This sequence joins TRBV18 and TRBJ1-2; D perhaps matches TRBD1 (5 bases). The V end lost 3 bases, the J end lost 1 base, and 12 bases lay between the germline ends. The germline CDR1 and CDR2 sequences are KGHSH and LQKENI. The CDR3 runs 15 residues. CDR3 DNA sequence: TGTGCCAGCTCACCCCAGACAGATTTTAACTATGGCTACACCTTC. This translates into CASSPQTDFNYGYTF.

This clone was picked up one time. This chain connects TRBV10-3 to TRBJ2-7; TRBD1 matches at 7 bases. This CDR3 contains 14 residues. The junction had 8 bases not matched to a gene; V was cut back by 5 bases and J by 4 bases. Germline CDR1 is ENHRY and CDR2 is SYGVKD. The CDR3 DNA sequence: TGTGCCATCAGTTCTCCGGGACAGCAGTACGAGCAGTACTTC. Its protein is CAISSPGQQYEQYF.

The CDR3 here is CASSYEYTTEAFF. In DNA form, the CDR3 reads TGTGCCAGCAGTTATGAATACACCACTGAAGCTTTCTTT. The rearrangement uses TRBV6-5 and TRBJ1-1; D remains ambiguous. Trimming pared 3 bases from V and 4 bases from J, leaving 9 bases between. The CDR3 consists of 13 residues. Germline V gene lookup returns CDR1 MNHEY and CDR2 SVGAGI.

The V and J genes are TRBV10-2 and TRBJ2-2; 8 bases fit TRBD1. There are 17 residues in the CDR3. Germline CDR1 WSHSY, CDR2 SAAADI. Germline trimming cut 4 bases from V and 6 bases from J; bases unmatched to any gene: 13. The CDR3 spells CASSGQPTGVKPGELFF. CDR3 bases: TGCGCCAGCAGTGGGCAACCGACAGGGGTAAAGCCCGGGGAGCTGTTTTTT.

The chain couples TRBV19 to TRBJ2-1; 7 bases are shared with TRBD1. J lost 7 bases, V lost 9 bases, and 12 bases had no gene match. Per germline, CDR1 LNHDA and CDR2 SQIVND (reference sequence). The CDR3 totals 14 residues. CDR3 region: CASAPDARGNEQFF. The CDR3 nucleotides read TGTGCCAGCGCACCCGATGCCAGGGGGAATGAGCAGTTCTTC.